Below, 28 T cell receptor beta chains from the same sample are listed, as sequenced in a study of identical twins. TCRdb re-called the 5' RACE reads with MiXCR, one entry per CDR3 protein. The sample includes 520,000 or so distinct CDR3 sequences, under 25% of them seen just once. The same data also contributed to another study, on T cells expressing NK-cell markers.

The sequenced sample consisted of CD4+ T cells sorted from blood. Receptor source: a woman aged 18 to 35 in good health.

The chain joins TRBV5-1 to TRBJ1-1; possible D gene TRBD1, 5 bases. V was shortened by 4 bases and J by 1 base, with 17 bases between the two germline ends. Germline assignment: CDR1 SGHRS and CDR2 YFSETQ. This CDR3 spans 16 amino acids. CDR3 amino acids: CASSPRSGGKNTEAFF. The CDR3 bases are TGCGCCAGCAGCCCGCGCTCGGGGGGGAAGAACACTGAAGCTTTCTTT.

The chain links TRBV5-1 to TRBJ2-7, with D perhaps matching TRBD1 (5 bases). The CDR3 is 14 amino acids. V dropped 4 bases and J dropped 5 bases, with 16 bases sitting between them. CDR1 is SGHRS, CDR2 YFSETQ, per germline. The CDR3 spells CASSIAAAGNEQYF. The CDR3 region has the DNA TGCGCCAGCAGCATAGCCGCCGCAGGGAACGAGCAGTACTTC.

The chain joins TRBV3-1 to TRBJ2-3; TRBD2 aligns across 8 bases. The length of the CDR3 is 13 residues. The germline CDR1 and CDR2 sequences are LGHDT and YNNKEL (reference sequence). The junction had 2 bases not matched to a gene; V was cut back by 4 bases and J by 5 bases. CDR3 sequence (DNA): TGTGCCAGCAGCCTGCGGGGGGAAGATACGCAGTATTTT. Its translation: CASSLRGEDTQYF.

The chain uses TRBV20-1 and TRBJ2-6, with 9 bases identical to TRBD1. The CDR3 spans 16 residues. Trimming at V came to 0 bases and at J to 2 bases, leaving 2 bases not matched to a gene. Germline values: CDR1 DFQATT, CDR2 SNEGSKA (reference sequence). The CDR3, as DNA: TGCAGTGCTAGAGATAGGGACAGGGCTGGGGCCAACGTCCTGACTTTC. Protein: CSARDRDRAGANVLTF.

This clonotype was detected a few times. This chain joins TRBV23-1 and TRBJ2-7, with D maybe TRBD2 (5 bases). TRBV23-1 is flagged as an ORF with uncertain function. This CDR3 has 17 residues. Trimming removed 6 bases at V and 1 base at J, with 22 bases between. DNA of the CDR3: TGCGCCAGCAGCACTCCCTTAGGACTCCTGCCTTCCTACGAGCAGTACTTC. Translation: CASSTPLGLLPSYEQYF.

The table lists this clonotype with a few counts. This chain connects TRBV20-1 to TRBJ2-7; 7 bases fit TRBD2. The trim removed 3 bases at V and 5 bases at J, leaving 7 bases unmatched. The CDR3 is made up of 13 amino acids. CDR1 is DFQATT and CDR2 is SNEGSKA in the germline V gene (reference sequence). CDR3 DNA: TGCAGTGCTAGTGGCGGGAGCCCCCACGAGCAGTACTTC. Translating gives CSASGGSPHEQYF.

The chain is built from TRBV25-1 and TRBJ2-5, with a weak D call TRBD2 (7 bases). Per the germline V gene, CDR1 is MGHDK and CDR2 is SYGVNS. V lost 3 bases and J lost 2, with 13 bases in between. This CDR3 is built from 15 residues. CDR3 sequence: CASSEGGARQETQYF. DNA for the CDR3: TGTGCCAGCAGTGAGGGGGGGGCGCGTCAAGAGACCCAGTACTTC.

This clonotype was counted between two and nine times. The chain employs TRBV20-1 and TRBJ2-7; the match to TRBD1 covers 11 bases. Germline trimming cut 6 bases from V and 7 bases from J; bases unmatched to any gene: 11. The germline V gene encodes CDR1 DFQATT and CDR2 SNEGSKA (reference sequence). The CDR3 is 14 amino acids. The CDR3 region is CSAGRTGGLLEQYF. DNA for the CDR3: TGCAGTGCCGGGCGGACAGGGGGCCTTTTGGAGCAGTACTTC.

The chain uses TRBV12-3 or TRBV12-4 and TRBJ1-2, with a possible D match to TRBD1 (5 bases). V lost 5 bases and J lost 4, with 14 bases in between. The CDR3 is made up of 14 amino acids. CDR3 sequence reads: CASSPDRDRYGYTF. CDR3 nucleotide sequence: TGTGCCAGCAGTCCGGACCGGGACCGCTATGGCTACACCTTC.

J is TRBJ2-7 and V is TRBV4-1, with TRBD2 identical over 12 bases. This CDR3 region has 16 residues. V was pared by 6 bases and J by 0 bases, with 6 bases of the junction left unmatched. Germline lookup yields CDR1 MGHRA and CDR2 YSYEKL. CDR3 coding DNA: TGCGCCAGCAGATACCAACTAGCGGGGGGCTCCTACGAGCAGTACTTC. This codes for CASRYQLAGGSYEQYF.

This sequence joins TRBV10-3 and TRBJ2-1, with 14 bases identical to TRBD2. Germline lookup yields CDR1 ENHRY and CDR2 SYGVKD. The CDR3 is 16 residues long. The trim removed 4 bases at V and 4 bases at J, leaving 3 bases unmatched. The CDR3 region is CAISGGLAGGYNEQFF. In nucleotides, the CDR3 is TGTGCCATCAGTGGAGGACTAGCGGGGGGATACAATGAGCAGTTCTTC.

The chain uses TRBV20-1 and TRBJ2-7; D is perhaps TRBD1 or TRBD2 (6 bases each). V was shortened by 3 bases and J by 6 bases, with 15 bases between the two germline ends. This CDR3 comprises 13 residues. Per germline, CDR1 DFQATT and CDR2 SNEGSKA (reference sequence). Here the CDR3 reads CSASPAGGGEQYF. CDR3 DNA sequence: TGCAGTGCTAGTCCCGCCGGAGGGGGCGAGCAGTACTTC.

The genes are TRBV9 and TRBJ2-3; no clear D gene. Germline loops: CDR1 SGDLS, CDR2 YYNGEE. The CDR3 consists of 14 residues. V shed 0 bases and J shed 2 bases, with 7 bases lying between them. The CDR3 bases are TGTGCCAGCAGCGTAGATAGAGACACAGATACGCAGTATTTT. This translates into CASSVDRDTDTQYF.

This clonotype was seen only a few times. CDR3: CASSRGSTGADTGELFF. The CDR3 DNA is TGTGCCAGCAGCAGGGGGTCAACAGGGGCGGACACCGGGGAGCTGTTTTTT. V gene TRBV5-6 combines with J gene TRBJ2-2; 7 nucleotides align to TRBD1. CDR3 size: 17 residues. The germline gives CDR1 SGHDT, CDR2 YYEEEE. J gave up 3 bases and V 4 bases, and 12 bases lay outside the gene matches.

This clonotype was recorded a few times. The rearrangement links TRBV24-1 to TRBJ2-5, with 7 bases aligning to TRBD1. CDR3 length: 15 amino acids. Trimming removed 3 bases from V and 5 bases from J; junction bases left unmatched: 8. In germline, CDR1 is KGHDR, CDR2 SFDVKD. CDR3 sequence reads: CATSDPGTEGETQYF. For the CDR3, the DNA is TGTGCCACCAGTGATCCTGGGACAGAAGGCGAGACCCAGTACTTC.

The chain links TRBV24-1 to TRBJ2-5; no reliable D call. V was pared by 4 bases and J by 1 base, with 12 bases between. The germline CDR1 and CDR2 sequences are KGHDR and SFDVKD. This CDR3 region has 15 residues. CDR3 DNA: TGTGCCACCAGTGAGGGTCGGGCAGTCCAAGAGACCCAGTACTTC. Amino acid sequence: CATSEGRAVQETQYF.

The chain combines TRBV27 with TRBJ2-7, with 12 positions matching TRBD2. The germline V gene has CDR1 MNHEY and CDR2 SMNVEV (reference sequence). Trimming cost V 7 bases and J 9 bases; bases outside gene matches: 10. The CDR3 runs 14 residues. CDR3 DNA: TGTGCCAGCAAAAGACTAGCGGGAGAGAAGGGGCAGTACTTC. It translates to CASKRLAGEKGQYF.

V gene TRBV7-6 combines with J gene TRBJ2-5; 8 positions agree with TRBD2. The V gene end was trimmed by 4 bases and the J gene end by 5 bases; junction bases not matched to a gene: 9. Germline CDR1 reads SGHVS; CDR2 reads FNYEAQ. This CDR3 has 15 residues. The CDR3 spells CASSSLGGGGETQYF. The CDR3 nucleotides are TGTGCCAGCAGCTCCCTCGGGGGGGGAGGGGAGACCCAGTACTTC.

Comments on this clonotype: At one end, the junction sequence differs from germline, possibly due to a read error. CDR3 coding DNA: TGTCCTAGTGGTTTGGTGGGACAGATTAATGGCTACACCTTC. Translation: CPSGLVGQINGYTF. The V gene is TRBV12-5, the J gene TRBJ1-2, with 7 bases lining up with TRBD1. The CDR3 sequence is 14 residues long. Germline V CDR1 and CDR2: LGHNT, FRNRAP.

The CDR3 DNA sequence: TGTGCCAGCAGCCAAGGGACCCCCAGCACAGATACGCAGTATTTT. It yields the protein CASSQGTPSTDTQYF. This sequence joins TRBV3-1 and TRBJ2-3; D ambiguous. V lost 1 base and J 0 bases, leaving 8 bases between the germline ends. CDR3 length: 15 amino acids. CDR1 is LGHDT and CDR2 is YNNKEL in the germline V gene (reference sequence).

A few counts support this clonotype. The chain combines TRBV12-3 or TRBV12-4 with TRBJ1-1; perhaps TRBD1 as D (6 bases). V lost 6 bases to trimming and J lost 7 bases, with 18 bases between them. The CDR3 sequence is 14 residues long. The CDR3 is CASRPRGRGGEAFF. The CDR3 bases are TGTGCCAGCAGGCCACGGGGGCGAGGTGGTGAAGCTTTCTTT.

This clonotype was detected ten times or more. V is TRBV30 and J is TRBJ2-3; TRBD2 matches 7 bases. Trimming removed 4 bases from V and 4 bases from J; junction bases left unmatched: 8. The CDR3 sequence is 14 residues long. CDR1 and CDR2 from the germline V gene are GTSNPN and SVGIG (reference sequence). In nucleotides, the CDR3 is TGTGCCTGGACTGGAGGAAGCGGGGCAGATACGCAGTATTTT. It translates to CAWTGGSGADTQYF.

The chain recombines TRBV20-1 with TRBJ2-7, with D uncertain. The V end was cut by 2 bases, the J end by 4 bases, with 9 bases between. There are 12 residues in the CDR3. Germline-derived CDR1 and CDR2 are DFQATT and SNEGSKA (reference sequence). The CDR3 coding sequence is TGCAGTGCTAGAACAGAAAAGTACGAGCAGTACTTC. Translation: CSARTEKYEQYF.

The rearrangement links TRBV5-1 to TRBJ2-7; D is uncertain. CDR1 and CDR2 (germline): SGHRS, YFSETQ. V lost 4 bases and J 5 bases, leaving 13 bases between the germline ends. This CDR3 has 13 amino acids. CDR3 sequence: CASSPGVSDEQYF. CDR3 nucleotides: TGCGCCAGCAGCCCTGGGGTATCGGACGAGCAGTACTTC.

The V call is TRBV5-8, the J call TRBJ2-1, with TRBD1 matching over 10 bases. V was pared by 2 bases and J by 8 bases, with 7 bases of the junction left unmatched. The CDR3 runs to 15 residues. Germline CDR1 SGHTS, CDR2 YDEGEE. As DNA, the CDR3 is TGTGCCAGCAGCTTATGGGACAGGGGCGGGTATGAGCAGTTCTTC. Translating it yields CASSLWDRGGYEQFF.

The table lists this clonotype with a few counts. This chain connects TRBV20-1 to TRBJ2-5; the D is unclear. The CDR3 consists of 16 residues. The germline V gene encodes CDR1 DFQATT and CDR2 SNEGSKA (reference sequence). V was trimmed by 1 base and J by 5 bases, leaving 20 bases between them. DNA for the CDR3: TGCAGTGCTAGAGGAAGGTCAGCTTCCGCGGAGGAGACCCAGTACTTC. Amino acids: CSARGRSASAEETQYF.

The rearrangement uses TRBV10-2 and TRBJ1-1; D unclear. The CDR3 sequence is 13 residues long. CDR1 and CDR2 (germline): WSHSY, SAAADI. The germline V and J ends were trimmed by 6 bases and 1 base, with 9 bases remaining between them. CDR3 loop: CASSGGRNTEAFF. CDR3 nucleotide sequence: TGCGCCAGCAGCGGCGGACGGAACACTGAAGCTTTCTTT.

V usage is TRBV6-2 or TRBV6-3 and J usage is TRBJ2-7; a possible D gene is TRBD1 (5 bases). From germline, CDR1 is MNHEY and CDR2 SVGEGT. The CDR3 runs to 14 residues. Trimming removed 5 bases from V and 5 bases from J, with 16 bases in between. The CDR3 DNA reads TGTGCCAGCAGTCCGGACACGGGTGCCGACGAGCAGTACTTC. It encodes CASSPDTGADEQYF.